This TCR beta chain was captured by sequencing in a study of T-cell reconstitution after alpha-beta-depleted transplantation in children. The CDR3 is made up of 16 amino acids. The V gene's germline CDR1 is LGHNA and CDR2 YSLEER. Trimming shortened V by 0 bases and J by 5 bases, and 16 bases separated the two germline ends. Construction of the TCRbeta library involved unique molecular identifiers. Via MiXCR, TCRdb re-called the PCR reads, giving one row per CDR3 protein. The data contain hundreds of thousands of distinct CDR3 sequences, 16% of them seen just once; the ten biggest clones take up approximately 1%.

This TCR was recovered from a human donor who donated a stem cell graft to a child with acute myeloid leukemia. The specimen was PBMCs from the stem cell graft donor, collected from the stem cell graft. This chain uses TRBV4-3 with TRBJ2-5, with D possibly being TRBD1 or TRBD2 (6 bases each). The CDR3 region is CASSQDVWTGAETQYF. The CDR3 nucleotides are TGCGCCAGCAGCCAAGATGTTTGGACGGGGGCTGAGACCCAGTACTTC.